Following are 2 T cell receptor beta chains from one sample sequenced in a study of shared clonotypes between healthy human individuals. Using immunoSEQ multiplex PCR, the repertoire was profiled, and TCRdb retains in-frame clones only, with some absent. The sample consists of 2 million to 2.5 million clones, 85% to 95% of them appearing once. Source material: naive CD4+ T cells from PBMCs. The subset is: CD45RA+ positively selected. These receptors all come from a man between 18 and 35 years old in good health. Some clones in this sample may be carry-over from other donors' samples.

The chain is built from TRBV6-5 and TRBJ1-3; 8 bases align to TRBD1. In germline, CDR1 is MNHEY, CDR2 SVGAGI. This CDR3 contains 15 residues. The V gene end was trimmed by 2 bases and the J gene end by 4 bases; junction bases not matched to a gene: 4. The CDR3 sequence is CASSYGQGRGNTIYF. The CDR3 nucleotides read TGTGCCAGCAGTTACGGACAGGGAAGGGGAAACACCATATATTTT.

This clone was seen only a few times. The gene calls are TRBV7-8 and TRBJ1-4; D ambiguous. The CDR3 contains 14 residues. Deletions cut 2 bases from V and 7 bases from J, with 11 bases between. CDR1 is SGHVS and CDR2 is FQNEAQ in the germline V gene. This chain's CDR3 is CASSLNIRGEKLFF. CDR3 bases: TGTGCCAGCAGCTTAAACATCCGAGGTGAAAAACTGTTTTTT.